This T cell receptor beta chain stems from a study of T cells after yellow fever vaccination. TCR cDNA, made by 5'RACE template switching, carried an added universal primer site and UMIs. In TCRdb, the 5' RACE reads were re-called with MiXCR into one record per CDR3 protein. Among around 330,000 distinct CDR3 sequences listed, 3.6% were seen once. The sample holds many counts of this clonotype. The CDR3 extends over 14 amino acids. The V gene lost 3 bases and the J gene lost 4 bases, with 8 bases spanning the gap. The germline V gene encodes CDR1 SGHDT and CDR2 YYEEEE. The input for sequencing was PBMCs, taken on the day of the yellow fever booster vaccination. J is TRBJ2-6 and V is TRBV5-6, with D tentatively TRBD1 or TRBD2 (6 bases each). The origin of this receptor is a man between 18 and 29 years old who received the YFV17D yellow fever vaccine. In nucleotides, the CDR3 is TGTGCCAGCAGCTGGGGGGCCGGGGCCAACGTCCTGACTTTC. Amino acids: CASSWGAGANVLTF. The variable domain in full, with the rest retrieved from reference TRBV5-6 and TRBJ2-6, is DAGVTQSPTHLIKTRGQQVTLRCSPKSGHDTVSWYQQALGQGPQFIFQYYEEEERQRGNFPDRFSGHQFPNYSSELNVNALLLGDSALYLCASSWGAGANVLTFGAGSRLTVL.